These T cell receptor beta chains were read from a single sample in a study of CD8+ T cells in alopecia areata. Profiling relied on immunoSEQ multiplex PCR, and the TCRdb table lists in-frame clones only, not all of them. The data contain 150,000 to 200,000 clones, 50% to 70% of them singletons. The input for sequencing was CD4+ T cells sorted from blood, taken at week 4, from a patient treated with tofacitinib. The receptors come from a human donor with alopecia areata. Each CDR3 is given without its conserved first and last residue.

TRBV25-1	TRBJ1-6	ASSEVGTGGSPLH
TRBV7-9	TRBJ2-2	ASSTATGELF
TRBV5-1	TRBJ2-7	ASSLDRATYEQY
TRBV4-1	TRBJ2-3	ASSQGSVGWDTQY
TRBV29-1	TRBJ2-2	SVVLLNTGELF
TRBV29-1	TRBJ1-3	SVGGGTGSGNTIY
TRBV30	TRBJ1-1	AWSGAVAAF
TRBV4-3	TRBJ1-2	ASSQELSRGGYGYT
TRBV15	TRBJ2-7	ATSRDVGYEQY
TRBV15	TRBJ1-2	ATSRGSTTSKA
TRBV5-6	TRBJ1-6	ASSLAHSPLH
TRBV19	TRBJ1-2	ASSATAINYGYT
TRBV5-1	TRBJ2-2	ASSLAFGNTGELF
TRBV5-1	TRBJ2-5	ASTGDQTQY
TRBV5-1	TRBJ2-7	ASSLGFYEQY
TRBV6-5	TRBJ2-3	ASRASGGLSTQY
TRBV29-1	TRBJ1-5	SVEPHNQPQH
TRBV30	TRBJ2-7	AWARTLSYEQY
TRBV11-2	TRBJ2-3	ASAGLVGRHRTDTQY
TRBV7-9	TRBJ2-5	ASSLAGQDQETQY
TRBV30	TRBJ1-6	AWGRWLVSPLH
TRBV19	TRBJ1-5	ASSIRGDQPQH
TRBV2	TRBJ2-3	ASSEGTGDTQY
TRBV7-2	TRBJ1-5	ASSVRGNQPQH
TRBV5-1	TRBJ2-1	ASSSGLAGVKGNEQF
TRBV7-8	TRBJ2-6	ASSLKQGSGANVLT
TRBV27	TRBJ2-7	ASSSGLRAYEQY
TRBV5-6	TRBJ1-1	ASSLRRNTEAF
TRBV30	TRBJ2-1	AWRQRGASEQF
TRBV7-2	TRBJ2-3	ASSLAPTDTQY
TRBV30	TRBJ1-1	AWSAPRNSPEAF
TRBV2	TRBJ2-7	ASSEGGFPERYEQY
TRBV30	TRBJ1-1	AWGSWRDTEAF
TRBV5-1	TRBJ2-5	ASSLSSGGETQY
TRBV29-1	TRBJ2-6	SVATGTGANVLT
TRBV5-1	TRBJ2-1	ASSSSTLLSYNEQF
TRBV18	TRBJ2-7	ASSPPSTTEQY
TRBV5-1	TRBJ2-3	ASSLDADTQY
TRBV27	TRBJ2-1	ASSLSWTGADEQF
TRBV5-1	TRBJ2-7	ASSPSHRVYEQY
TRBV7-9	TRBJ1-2	ATSTQLLGYT
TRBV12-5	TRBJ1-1	ASGSGTMNTEAF
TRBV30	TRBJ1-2	AWRGDGVTGYT
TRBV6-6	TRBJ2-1	ASSYHGRANNNEQF
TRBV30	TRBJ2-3	AWSVLGGAQY
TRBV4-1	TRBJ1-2	ASSQVGIGYT
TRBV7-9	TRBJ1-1	ASSTSTGTEVNTEAF
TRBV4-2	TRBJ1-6	ASSQAPGQYNSPLH
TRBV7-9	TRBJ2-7	ASSRLGEGGHYEQY
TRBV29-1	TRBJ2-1	SVETGFYEQF
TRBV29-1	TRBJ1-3	SVLGGGNTIY
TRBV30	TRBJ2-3	ACTSGGEDTQY